Following are 31 T cell receptor beta chains from one sample sequenced in a study of CD8 T cell repertoires and HIV-1 epitope variants. These receptors have no identified antigens. The table came from immunoSEQ multiplex PCR; TCRdb's copy has only in-frame clones and leaves some out. Among 4,500 to 5,500 clones, less than 70% were seen once, and the ten largest hold around two fifths. What was sequenced was cultured CD8+ T cells derived from PBMCs. Receptor source: a male donor with HIV.

The rearrangement joins TRBV7-6 to TRBJ2-1; D is possibly TRBD2 (5 bases). Germline values: CDR1 SGHVS, CDR2 FNYEAQ. V lost 0 bases and J 0 bases, leaving 12 bases between the germline ends. There are 17 residues in the CDR3. CDR3 nucleotides: TGTGCCAGCAGCTTAGCGCGGGTCGGGAACTCCTACAATGAGCAGTTCTTC. It specifies CASSLARVGNSYNEQFF. Together with reference TRBV7-6 and TRBJ2-1, the CDR3 gives the full variable domain: GAGVSQSPRYKVTKRGQDVALRCDPISGHVSLYWYRQALGQGPEFLTYFNYEAQQDKSGLPNDRFSAERPEGSISTLTIQRTEQRDSAMYRCASSLARVGNSYNEQFFGPGTRLTVL.

There are a few counts of this clone. This chain connects TRBV7-9 to TRBJ1-1; D may be TRBD1 (6 bases). Per germline, CDR1 SEHNR and CDR2 FQNEAQ (reference sequence). CDR3 size: 15 residues. V shed 4 bases and J shed 3 bases, with 15 bases lying between them. CDR3 region: CASSSGEKAYTEAFF. In DNA form, the CDR3 reads TGTGCCAGCAGCTCAGGGGAGAAAGCGTACACTGAAGCTTTCTTT.

The chain employs TRBV4-2 and TRBJ1-1; tentative D call: TRBD1 (5 bases). Germline values: CDR1 LGHNA, CDR2 YNFKEQ. Trimming took 4 bases from V and 1 from J, leaving 13 bases between them. This CDR3 has 15 residues. Written as DNA, the CDR3 is TGTGCCAGCAGCCCCGGTGATGGGGGGAACACTGAAGCTTTCTTT. It yields the protein CASSPGDGGNTEAFF.

This chain connects TRBV7-2 to TRBJ2-1; D unclear. Germline V gene lookup returns CDR1 SGHTA and CDR2 FQGNSA. The V gene lost 5 bases and the J gene lost 9 bases, with 14 bases spanning the gap. The CDR3 runs to 13 residues. CDR3 coding DNA: TGTGCCAGCAGCGCCTTCTCTTCCGGTGAGCAGTTCTTC. It yields the protein CASSAFSSGEQFF.

The chain couples TRBV10-3 to TRBJ1-3, with no clear D. V lost 2 bases and J lost 4, with 12 bases in between. The germline CDR1 and CDR2 sequences are ENHRY and SYGVKD. CDR3 size: 15 residues. CDR3 DNA: TGTGCCATCAGTGAGGTGGGATCGGGGGGAAACACCATATATTTT. This encodes CAISEVGSGGNTIYF.

V usage is TRBV2 and J usage is TRBJ2-3; 10 bases agree with TRBD1. V was pared by 3 bases and J by 4 bases, with 1 base of the junction left unmatched. Germline assignment: CDR1 SNHLY and CDR2 FYNNEI. CDR3 length equals 14 residues. The CDR3 region is CASSEGQGPDTQYF. For the CDR3, the DNA is TGTGCCAGCAGTGAGGGACAGGGGCCAGATACGCAGTATTTT.

The chain combines TRBV28 with TRBJ1-1; TRBD1 matches 7 bases. Germline lookup yields CDR1 MDHEN and CDR2 SYDVKM. This CDR3 region has 18 residues. The V segment lost 6 bases and the J segment 3 bases; nucleotides outside the gene matches: 19. CDR3 residues: CASRDPKTGLIAHTEAFF. The CDR3 coding sequence is TGTGCCAGCAGAGACCCCAAGACAGGGCTTATTGCCCACACTGAAGCTTTCTTT.

This clone was seen a handful of times. The rearrangement joins TRBV2 to TRBJ1-2; D may be TRBD1 (5 bases). The CDR3 is 13 residues long. The germline V gene has CDR1 SNHLY and CDR2 FYNNEI. The V and J ends lost 11 bases and 3 bases respectively, with 16 bases between them. The CDR3, as DNA: TGTGCCCCGAGGGCAGGGCTTGACTATGGCTACACCTTC. This codes for CAPRAGLDYGYTF.

V is TRBV19 and J is TRBJ2-5, with D perhaps matching TRBD1 (6 bases). Gene TRBJ2-7 matches the end of the DNA better, so the J call may be wrong. The CDR3 loop spans 12 amino acids. CDR1 is LNHDA and CDR2 is SQIVND in the germline V gene (reference sequence). CDR3 residues: CASGGLGYEQYF. The DNA of the CDR3 is TGTGCCAGTGGGGGCCTGGGCTACGAGCAGTACTTC.

The chain is built from TRBV7-6 and TRBJ2-1; 10 bases are a match to TRBD1. Germline assignment: CDR1 SGHVS and CDR2 FNYEAQ. V was clipped by 4 bases and J by 7 bases; unmatched bases: 10. The CDR3 contains 16 residues. CDR3: CASSSTRQGALNEQFF. CDR3 DNA sequence: TGTGCCAGCAGCTCGACTAGACAGGGGGCATTAAATGAGCAGTTCTTC.

The table lists this clone with a count of one. The chain is built from TRBV6-6 and TRBJ2-7; perhaps D is TRBD1 or TRBD2 (5 bases each). CDR3 length equals 13 residues. The germline V gene has CDR1 MNHNY and CDR2 SVGAGI (reference sequence). Deletions cut 0 bases from V and 4 bases from J, with 7 bases between. The CDR3 reads CASSYSGVYEQYF. The CDR3, as DNA: TGTGCCAGCAGTTACTCGGGGGTTTACGAGCAGTACTTC.

The chain joins TRBV28 to TRBJ2-3; no definite D call. Germline-derived CDR1 and CDR2 are MDHEN and SYDVKM. CDR3 length: 11 amino acids. Trimming took 6 bases from V and 2 from J, leaving 3 bases between them. The CDR3 reads CASRYTDTQYF. Here the CDR3 DNA reads TGTGCCAGCAGGTACACAGATACGCAGTATTTT.

This chain connects TRBV9 to TRBJ2-1; 7 nucleotides align to TRBD1. The CDR3 sequence is 14 residues long. From germline, CDR1 is SGDLS and CDR2 YYNGEE. After removal of 0 bases from V and 6 bases from J, the junction contained 3 bases not matched to a gene. This CDR3 is CASSVVGGLNEQFF. The CDR3 coding sequence is TGTGCCAGCAGCGTAGTAGGGGGCCTCAATGAGCAGTTCTTC.

V gene TRBV5-6 combines with J gene TRBJ2-5; TRBD2 matches 8 bases. Trimming removed 2 bases from V and 1 base from J; junction bases left unmatched: 7. The CDR3 runs 16 residues. Germline V gene sequence: CDR1 SGHDT, CDR2 YYEEEE. CDR3 loop: CASSFIVAGIQETQYF. DNA for the CDR3: TGTGCCAGCAGCTTTATTGTAGCGGGAATCCAAGAGACCCAGTACTTC.

J is TRBJ1-2 and V is TRBV7-9; 8 bases are a match to TRBD1. The V segment lost 5 bases and the J segment 6 bases; nucleotides outside the gene matches: 17. The CDR3 is made up of 17 amino acids. Germline CDR1 reads SEHNR; CDR2 reads FQNEAQ (reference sequence). The CDR3 region is CASSAPEQGVSRNGYTF. CDR3 DNA: TGTGCCAGCAGCGCACCCGAACAGGGGGTGAGCCGAAATGGCTACACCTTC.

The chain links TRBV6-4 to TRBJ2-3, with 13 nucleotides matching TRBD2. V trimming: 0 bases; J trimming: 4 bases; junction bases outside the gene matches: 1. The length of the CDR3 is 16 residues. In germline, CDR1 is MRHNA, CDR2 SNTAGT. CDR3 region: CASSDSGTSGADTQYF. The DNA for the CDR3 is TGTGCCAGCAGTGACTCCGGGACTAGCGGGGCAGATACGCAGTATTTT.

The chain recombines TRBV29-1 with TRBJ2-7, with 9 bases fitting TRBD2. Per germline, CDR1 SQVTM and CDR2 ANQGSEA. V lost 3 bases to trimming and J lost 4 bases; unmatched junction nucleotides: 1. The CDR3 has 12 residues. The CDR3 sequence: CSVEGLAYEQYF. In DNA, the CDR3 is TGCAGCGTTGAGGGACTAGCTTACGAGCAGTACTTC.

The V call is TRBV2, the J call TRBJ1-4; TRBD1 agrees at 8 bases. This CDR3 has 17 amino acids. The ends lost 3 bases at V and 4 bases at J; junction bases unmatched: 10. From germline, CDR1 is SNHLY and CDR2 FYNNEI. The chain's CDR3 is CASSDWAGGSDNEKLFF. CDR3 DNA sequence: TGTGCCAGCAGTGACTGGGCAGGGGGCAGTGATAATGAAAAACTGTTTTTT.

This sequence joins TRBV7-9 and TRBJ2-7; the D gene is possibly TRBD2 (5 bases). Trimming removed 2 bases at V and 1 base at J, with 6 bases between. The CDR3 is 13 amino acids. Germline V gene data show CDR1 as SEHNR and CDR2 as FQNEAQ (reference sequence). This chain's CDR3 is CASSLPGSYEQYF. CDR3 nucleotides: TGTGCCAGCAGCTTACCGGGGTCCTACGAGCAGTACTTC.

This sequence joins TRBV2 and TRBJ1-2; D call uncertain. The CDR3 length is 13 residues. CDR1 SNHLY and CDR2 FYNNEI come from the germline V gene. V was trimmed by 3 bases and J by 6 bases, leaving 11 bases between them. CDR3 region: CASSEWEADGYTF. CDR3 bases: TGTGCCAGCAGTGAGTGGGAGGCCGATGGCTACACCTTC. Full variable domain (missing parts from reference TRBV2 and TRBJ1-2): EPEVTQTPSHQVTQMGQEVILRCVPISNHLYFYWYRQILGQKVEFLVSFYNNEISEKSEIFDDQFSVERPDGSNFTLKIRSTKLEDSAMYFCASSEWEADGYTFGSGTRLTVV.

This clone was recorded once. The chain is built from TRBV7-9 and TRBJ2-1; D unclear. Trimming shortened V by 2 bases and J by 8 bases, and 10 bases separated the two germline ends. In germline, CDR1 is SEHNR, CDR2 FQNEAQ (reference sequence). This CDR3 is built from 13 residues. The CDR3 loop reads CASSLRLSDEQFF. The CDR3 bases are TGTGCCAGCAGCTTACGCTTGAGTGATGAGCAGTTCTTC.

This clone was seen only a few times. V usage is TRBV15 and J usage is TRBJ1-1; 7 positions match TRBD1. This CDR3 contains 14 residues. V lost 3 bases to trimming and J lost 7 bases; unmatched junction nucleotides: 8. Germline CDR1 is LNHNV and CDR2 is YYDKDF (reference sequence). The CDR3, as DNA: TGTGCCACCAGCAGGTCCCGTGGGACAGATGAAGCTTTCTTT. The encoded protein is CATSRSRGTDEAFF. Using reference TRBV15 and TRBJ1-1 for the parts outside the CDR3, the full variable domain is DAMVIQNPRYQVTQFGKPVTLSCSQTLNHNVMYWYQQKSSQAPKLLFHYYDKDFNNEADTPDNFQSRRPNTSFCFLDIRSPGLGDTAMYLCATSRSRGTDEAFFGQGTRLTVV.

This chain links TRBV19 with TRBJ2-1; 8 positions agree with TRBD1. This CDR3 is 16 amino acids long. Germline V gene sequence: CDR1 LNHDA, CDR2 SQIVND (reference sequence). Trimming cost V 8 bases and J 8 bases; bases outside gene matches: 17. CDR3 protein: CASGNSGTGGEHEQFF. CDR3 DNA sequence: TGTGCCAGTGGGAATTCCGGGACAGGAGGGGAACATGAGCAGTTCTTC.

The CDR3 bases are TGTGCCAGCAGCTACCCGGGACTAGCTTCAGATGAGCAGTTCTTC. Encoded protein: CASSYPGLASDEQFF. The gene calls are TRBV7-2 and TRBJ2-1; 9 positions match TRBD2. This CDR3 has 15 residues. The junction had 9 bases not matched to a gene; V was cut back by 4 bases and J by 8 bases. Germline V gene data show CDR1 as SGHTA and CDR2 as FQGNSA.

The V call is TRBV6-1, the J call TRBJ2-2, with D uncertain. CDR3 length equals 13 residues. Trimming cost V 6 bases and J 4 bases, with 9 bases left between them. Germline CDR1 MNHNS, CDR2 SASEGT. The CDR3 region is CASSNHITGELFF. The CDR3 nucleotides are TGTGCCAGCAGCAATCACATCACCGGGGAGCTGTTTTTT.

V is TRBV5-1 and J is TRBJ2-1, with D unresolved. Germline CDR1 and CDR2: SGHRS and YFSETQ. This CDR3 is built from 14 residues. V was trimmed by 0 bases and J by 3 bases, leaving 7 bases between them. The CDR3 loop is CASSLGEVYNEQFF. CDR3 coding DNA: TGCGCCAGCAGCTTGGGGGAAGTCTACAATGAGCAGTTCTTC.

This chain joins TRBV28 and TRBJ2-7, with D unclear. This CDR3 has 12 amino acids. CDR1 and CDR2 (germline): MDHEN, SYDVKM. V shed 5 bases and J shed 7 bases, with 12 bases lying between them. CDR3 DNA: TGTGCCAGCAGTCGTTACTTCGATGAGCAGTACTTC. It yields the protein CASSRYFDEQYF.

The rearrangement uses TRBV7-2 and TRBJ1-2; D is unclear. V gave up 5 bases and J gave up 8 bases, with 15 bases separating them. CDR3 length equals 13 residues. Germline values: CDR1 SGHTA, CDR2 FQGNSA. CDR3 DNA: TGTGCCAGCAGCCAAGGAGAGGATGGGGGCTACACCTTC. Protein product: CASSQGEDGGYTF.

The chain couples TRBV15 to TRBJ2-7; D is ambiguous. CDR1 and CDR2 from the germline V gene are LNHNV and YYDKDF (reference sequence). Between the trimmed V and J ends, which lost 0 bases and 3 bases, there was a span of 9 bases. The CDR3 consists of 14 residues. CDR3 in DNA: TGTGCCACCAGCAGAGAGGCCAGTTACTACGAGCAGTACTTC. Its protein is CATSREASYYEQYF.

The chain joins TRBV10-3 to TRBJ2-3; D uncertain. Germline CDR1 ENHRY, CDR2 SYGVKD. The CDR3 contains 20 residues. Between the trimmed V and J ends, which lost 3 bases and 6 bases, there was a span of 31 bases. CDR3 DNA: TGTGCCATCAGTGATACAGTGAACGAGCCAAAATTCGGCGGCTGGGATACGCAGTATTTT. Its translation is CAISDTVNEPKFGGWDTQYF.

The chain has TRBV28 and TRBJ1-3; D is possibly TRBD1 (5 bases). Germline V gene lookup returns CDR1 MDHEN and CDR2 SYDVKM. The CDR3 totals 15 residues. With 5 bases removed from V and 5 bases from J, the gap between germline ends came to 16 bases. This CDR3 is CASSPTGVSRNTIYF. The CDR3, as DNA: TGTGCCAGCAGTCCCACGGGGGTTAGTAGAAACACCATATATTTT.